What follows are 30 T cell receptor beta chains derived from one specimen sequenced in a study of monozygotic twins with inflammatory bowel disease. TCRdb reprocessed the 5' RACE reads, keeping one entry per CDR3 protein, no DNA. In total, the table holds fewer than 550,000 distinct CDR3 sequences. Sequencing used blood. The receptors stem from a human donor with ulcerative colitis or Crohn's disease, or a healthy co-twin of an affected twin (not recorded which).

J is TRBJ1-6 and V is TRBV7-8. This CDR3 region has 16 residues. Germline CDR1 reads SGHVS; CDR2 reads FQNEAQ. CDR3: CASSLERGSYNSPLHF.

The chain joins TRBV2 to TRBJ1-1; the D call from TCRdb, TRBD1, cannot be confirmed without DNA. Germline V gives CDR1 SNHLY, CDR2 FYNNEI. CDR3 size: 14 residues. The CDR3 loop is CASIKEGGGTEAFF.

The gene calls are TRBV20-1 and TRBJ2-5; absent DNA, TCRdb's TRBD2 call cannot be checked. Germline V CDR1 and CDR2: DFQATT, SNEGSKA (reference sequence). This CDR3 is 16 amino acids long. This CDR3 is CSARMGLAGIQETQYF.

The chain uses TRBV15 and TRBJ1-4; TCRdb designates TRBD1, a call that cannot be tested without DNA. Germline V lookup: CDR1 LNHNV, CDR2 YYDKDF (reference sequence). CDR3 size: 17 residues. CDR3 protein: CATSRTLSGTANEKLFF.

The CDR3 region is CSVEPRYNEQFF. The chain combines TRBV29-1 with TRBJ2-1. The CDR3 spans 12 residues. Germline V lookup: CDR1 SQVTM, CDR2 ANQGSEA.

The chain carries TRBV27 and TRBJ2-7. Germline V gives CDR1 MNHEY, CDR2 SMNVEV (reference sequence). The CDR3 has 14 amino acids. CDR3 sequence reads: CASSRTATSYEQYF.

The J gene is TRBJ2-2, the V gene TRBV5-1; the TCRdb call, TRBD2, lacks DNA for checking. Germline V lookup: CDR1 SGHRS, CDR2 YFSETQ. The CDR3 runs to 15 residues. The CDR3 reads CASSLAGLATGELFF.

The chain recombines TRBV5-1 with TRBJ2-5. The CDR3 is made up of 15 amino acids. Looked up from germline, CDR1 is SGHRS and CDR2 is YFSETQ. The CDR3 reads CASSLGWLYQETQYF.

The CDR3 region is CASSLGTGLAETYNEQFF. The gene calls are TRBV12-3 or TRBV12-4 and TRBJ2-1; there is no DNA to check the TCRdb D call of TRBD2. CDR3 size: 18 residues.

The chain uses TRBV7-2 and TRBJ2-5; TCRdb proposes TRBD2, but this gene call is untestable without DNA. Germline-derived CDR1 and CDR2 are SGHTA and FQGNSA. This CDR3 comprises 14 residues. This CDR3 is CASSATRGGETQYF.

The chain is built from TRBV12-3 or TRBV12-4 and TRBJ2-3; checking the TCRdb D call of TRBD1 is not possible without DNA. This CDR3 comprises 14 residues. The CDR3 protein is CASSLLQGTDTQYF.

The genes are TRBV27 and TRBJ2-7; TCRdb returns TRBD1, unconfirmable since there is no DNA. From germline, CDR1 is MNHEY and CDR2 SMNVEV (reference sequence). This CDR3 has 15 residues. CDR3: CASSLLGQRSYEQYF.

The chain uses TRBV10-3 and TRBJ1-2. The CDR3 sequence is 14 residues long. CDR1 and CDR2 from the germline V gene are ENHRY and SYGVKD. The chain's CDR3 is CAIPNRGDDYGYTF.

The gene calls are TRBV2 and TRBJ2-1. Per germline, CDR1 SNHLY and CDR2 FYNNEI. The CDR3 is 14 residues long. CDR3 region: CASSEAGEGNEQFF.

V usage is TRBV7-2 and J usage is TRBJ2-4. Per germline, CDR1 SGHTA and CDR2 FQGNSA. The CDR3 consists of 11 residues. CDR3 protein: CASSLENIQYF.

This chain connects TRBV5-1 to TRBJ2-6; TCRdb's D call, TRBD1, is unchecked because there is no DNA. The CDR3 is made up of 17 amino acids. CDR1 and CDR2 from the germline V gene are SGHRS and YFSETQ. The CDR3 loop is CASSRVQGASGANVLTF.

The chain links TRBV15 to TRBJ1-5; TCRdb returns TRBD1, unconfirmable since there is no DNA. Germline loops: CDR1 LNHNV, CDR2 YYDKDF (reference sequence). The CDR3 covers 16 residues. CDR3 residues: CATSGRTGVPNQPQHF.

This chain connects TRBV29-1 to TRBJ1-1. Germline V lookup: CDR1 SQVTM, CDR2 ANQGSEA. This CDR3 has 16 residues. This chain's CDR3 is CSVDLRGTPSDTEAFF.

The CDR3 reads CASTQRRDGGNTIYF. This chain uses TRBV28 with TRBJ1-3. The CDR3 runs to 15 residues. Germline CDR1 MDHEN, CDR2 SYDVKM.

The gene calls are TRBV11-2 and TRBJ2-1. Per germline, CDR1 SGHAT and CDR2 FQNNGV. This CDR3 region has 11 residues. The CDR3 protein is CASSPDNEQFF. Combining the CDR3 with reference TRBV11-2 and TRBJ2-1 gives the whole variable domain EAGVAQSPRYKIIEKRQSVAFWCNPISGHATLYWYQQILGQGPKLLIQFQNNGVVDDSQLPKDRFSAERLKGVDSTLKIQPAKLEDSAVYLCASSPDNEQFFGPGTRLTVL.

The chain links TRBV9 to TRBJ2-7. Germline CDR1 reads SGDLS; CDR2 reads YYNGEE. The CDR3 is 12 residues long. CDR3 sequence reads: CASSADSREQYF.

The chain combines TRBV5-1 with TRBJ2-5; TCRdb proposes TRBD2, but this gene call is untestable without DNA. Germline V CDR1 and CDR2: SGHRS, YFSETQ. The CDR3 totals 16 residues. Here the CDR3 reads CASRPITSGRQETQYF.

The gene calls are TRBV4-3 and TRBJ1-5. Germline V gene data show CDR1 as LGHNA and CDR2 as YSLEER. The length of the CDR3 is 14 residues. The CDR3 loop reads CASSQAVGNQPQHF.

The chain links TRBV30 to TRBJ2-1; TCRdb's assignment of TRBD2 cannot be checked, as there is no DNA. The CDR3 runs 17 residues. From germline, CDR1 is GTSNPN and CDR2 SVGIG (reference sequence). The CDR3 loop reads CAWRGGLAGGPGNEQFF.

The V and J genes are TRBV29-1 and TRBJ2-1. This CDR3 is built from 13 residues. From germline, CDR1 is SQVTM and CDR2 ANQGSEA. CDR3 sequence reads: CSVEDGSSNEQFF.

The chain recombines TRBV6-6 with TRBJ2-4. Germline V gene data show CDR1 as MNHNY and CDR2 as SVGAGI (reference sequence). This CDR3 is built from 13 residues. CDR3 sequence reads: CASTPTASNIQYF.

The genes are TRBV27 and TRBJ1-6. The germline V gene has CDR1 MNHEY and CDR2 SMNVEV (reference sequence). The length of the CDR3 is 14 residues. The CDR3 reads CASSPLGSDSPLHF.

This chain uses TRBV6-6 with TRBJ1-2; TCRdb calls TRBD1, which cannot be checked without DNA. This CDR3 has 14 residues. The germline V gene has CDR1 MNHNY and CDR2 SVGAGI (reference sequence). This CDR3 is CASSSGTGTYGYTF.

This rearrangement joins TRBV11-2 to TRBJ1-1; as DNA is missing, the TRBD1 call by TCRdb cannot be tested. Germline V gene sequence: CDR1 SGHAT, CDR2 FQNNGV. The CDR3 is 14 residues long. CDR3 sequence: CASSSDRNKAEAFF.

J is TRBJ2-1 and V is TRBV4-2; TCRdb names TRBD2, which stays unverified in the absence of DNA. Germline V gives CDR1 LGHNA, CDR2 YNFKEQ. The CDR3 length is 16 residues. The CDR3 protein is CASSPAGVGGEDEQFF.